A selection of T cell receptor beta chains follows, all from one sample in a study of blood T cell repertoires in COVID-19. Assay: immunoSEQ multiplex PCR; the TCRdb copy retains only in-frame clones and omits some. This sample yields approximately 80,000 clones, of which around 82% are seen a single time; approximately 3% belongs to the top ten. Material for sequencing was peripheral blood. The receptor source for this set is a woman older than 75 with COVID-19, enrolled during active disease. CDR3s include the opening cysteine and the closing phenylalanine or tryptophan. The order of the fields is clone size, J gene, V gene, D gene, CDR3 protein, CDR3 DNA. D genes are given only for firm matches. Clone size, where shown, is once, few, many, or a class for clones that have expanded.

>few|TRBJ2-7|TRBV6-5|TRBD1
CASSYSGTGNYEQYF
TGTGCCAGCAGTTACTCGGGGACAGGGAACTACGAGCAGTACTTC
>NA|TRBJ2-6|TRBV6-6|TRBD1
CASSSRQGTGANVLTF
TGTGCCAGCAGTAGCAGACAGGGTACTGGGGCCAACGTCCTGACTTTC
>NA|TRBJ1-1|TRBV19|TRBD1
CASTRDSLNTEAFF
TGTGCCAGTACCCGGGACAGTTTGAACACTGAAGCTTTCTTT
>NA|TRBJ2-2|TRBV6-6|NA
CASSYRGLGTGELFF
TGTGCCAGCAGTTATCGGGGTTTGGGCACCGGGGAGCTGTTTTTT
>once|TRBJ2-5|TRBV12-3/TRBV12-4|TRBD2
CASRLAGEETQYF
TGTGCCAGCAGATTAGCGGGAGAGGAGACCCAGTACTTC
>NA|TRBJ1-2|TRBV5-1|NA
CASRSAPDSYGYTF
TGCGCCAGCAGATCTGCGCCGGACAGCTATGGCTACACCTTC
>NA|TRBJ2-3|TRBV18|NA
CASSPPGAERDTQYF
TGTGCCAGCTCACCACCGGGGGCAGAGAGAGATACGCAGTATTTT
>few|TRBJ2-3|TRBV10-3|TRBD2
CAIGSGGTADTQYF
TGTGCCATCGGTAGCGGGGGAACAGCAGATACGCAGTATTTT
>medium-sized|TRBJ1-6|TRBV25-1|NA
CASSVTPYSPLHF
TGTGCCAGCAGTGTTACTCCCTATTCACCCCTCCACTTT
>NA|TRBJ2-5|TRBV24-1|NA
CATSGGRGLETQYF
TGTGCCACCAGTGGGGGGCGGGGGCTGGAGACCCAGTACTTC
>NA|TRBJ2-5|TRBV5-4|TRBD2
CASSFSSGAMGETQYF
TGTGCCAGCAGCTTTAGTAGCGGGGCCATGGGAGAGACCCAGTACTTC
>NA|TRBJ2-7|TRBV5-1|TRBD1
CASSSWDRARGYEQYF
TGCGCCAGCAGCTCCTGGGACAGGGCCAGGGGATACGAGCAGTACTTC
>NA|TRBJ2-2|TRBV21-1|NA
CASSKKPAGELFF
TGTGCCAGCAGCAAAAAGCCCGCCGGGGAGCTGTTTTTT
>few|TRBJ2-2|TRBV6-1|NA
CASSEAPASGELFF
TGTGCCAGCAGTGAAGCGCCAGCGAGCGGGGAGCTGTTTTTT
>NA|TRBJ2-3|TRBV6-2/TRBV6-3|TRBD2
CASSPSGEQYF
TGTGCCAGCAGCCCTAGCGGCGAGCAGTATTTT
>NA|TRBJ2-5|TRBV14|TRBD1
CASSPWTGTVFRETQYF
TGTGCCAGCAGCCCCTGGACAGGCACGGTTTTCCGAGAGACCCAGTACTTC
>few|TRBJ1-6|TRBV7-9|NA
CASSSTGNSPLHF
TGTGCCAGCAGCTCAACAGGGAATTCACCCCTCCACTTT
>NA|TRBJ2-3|TRBV3-1/TRBV3-2|TRBD2
CASSRGLAGGNTQYF
TGTGCCAGCAGCCGGGGACTAGCGGGGGGGAATACGCAGTATTTT
>once|TRBJ1-3|TRBV4-1|TRBD1
CASSPSSIRQGQSPGNTIYF
TGCGCCAGCAGCCCCTCCAGCATCAGACAGGGGCAATCGCCTGGAAACACCATATATTTT
>NA|TRBJ1-2|TRBV13|TRBD1
CASSPRQGRAYGYTF
TGTGCCAGCAGCCCTCGACAGGGGAGGGCCTATGGCTACACCTTC
>NA|TRBJ2-7|TRBV5-1|TRBD2
CASSLVAGETYEQYF
TGCGCCAGCAGCTTGGTAGCGGGGGAAACCTACGAGCAGTACTTC
>few|TRBJ1-6|TRBV27|TRBD1
CASSRSQGANNSPLHF
TGTGCCAGCAGCCGTTCCCAGGGGGCAAATAATTCACCCCTCCACTTT
>NA|TRBJ1-6|TRBV18|TRBD1
CASSPTGADSPLHF
TGTGCCAGCTCACCGACAGGGGCTGATTCACCCCTCCACTTT
>NA|TRBJ1-2|TRBV27|NA
CASSTHPGDYGYTF
TGTGCCAGCAGTACACACCCAGGTGACTATGGCTACACCTTC
>once|TRBJ2-1|TRBV6-5|NA
CASRAVSYNEQFF
TGTGCCAGCAGAGCGGTCTCCTACAATGAGCAGTTCTTC
>NA|TRBJ2-1|TRBV6-5|NA
CASSSPGFKEFF
TGTGCCAGCAGTTCACCGGGATTCAAGGAGTTCTTC
>NA|TRBJ1-2|TRBV7-3|NA
CASSPGGRSAEGYTF
TGTGCCAGCAGCCCCGGAGGACGGTCCGCGGAGGGCTACACCTTC
>NA|TRBJ2-3|TRBV11-3|NA
CASSLLGPPGDTQYF
TGTGCCAGCAGCTTACTGGGGCCCCCCGGAGATACGCAGTATTTT
>NA|TRBJ1-2|TRBV10-3|NA
CAISESYPNYGYTF
TGTGCCATCAGTGAGTCCTACCCTAACTATGGCTACACCTTC
>NA|TRBJ1-3|TRBV11-2|TRBD1
CASSLGTGISNTIYF
TGTGCCAGCAGCTTAGGGACAGGGATTAGCAACACCATATATTTT
>NA|TRBJ1-2|TRBV28|TRBD1
CASSSMTGYYGYTF
TGTGCCAGCAGTTCGATGACAGGGTACTATGGCTACACCTTC
>few|TRBJ2-1|TRBV18|NA
CASSPDLSSYNEQFF
TGTGCCAGCTCACCAGATTTGAGCTCCTACAATGAGCAGTTCTTC
>NA|TRBJ2-2|TRBV7-3|TRBD2
CASSPGLAGVGELFF
TGTGCCAGCAGCCCGGGACTAGCGGGAGTCGGGGAGCTGTTTTTT
>NA|TRBJ2-5|TRBV4-2|TRBD2
CASRASGGQETQYF
TGTGCCAGCAGGGCTAGCGGGGGCCAAGAGACCCAGTACTTC
>NA|TRBJ2-7|TRBV7-3|NA
CASSLSRTVYDGQYF
TGTGCCAGCAGCTTATCCCGGACTGTCTACGACGGGCAGTACTTC
>few|TRBJ2-1|TRBV5-1|NA
CASSSAGYNEQFF
TGCGCCAGCAGCTCGGCAGGGTACAATGAGCAGTTCTTC
>NA|TRBJ1-6|TRBV9|NA
CASTQGGERSNSPLHF
TGTGCCAGCACCCAAGGGGGGGAAAGAAGTAATTCACCCCTCCACTTT
>NA|TRBJ2-3|TRBV2|NA
CASSFQGGNTQYF
TGTGCCAGCAGTTTCCAGGGGGGAAATACGCAGTATTTT
>NA|TRBJ2-1|TRBV9|TRBD2
CASSVVSGRVYNEQFF
TGTGCCAGCAGCGTAGTTAGCGGGAGGGTTTACAATGAGCAGTTCTTC
>NA|TRBJ1-1|TRBV4-1|TRBD1
CASSQLTGGTEAFF
TGCGCCAGCAGCCAACTCACAGGGGGCACTGAAGCTTTCTTT
>NA|TRBJ1-5|TRBV5-1|TRBD1
CASSLGTGGVNQPQHF
TGCGCCAGCAGCTTGGGGACAGGGGGTGTCAATCAGCCCCAGCATTTT
>NA|TRBJ2-2|TRBV5-1|TRBD1
CASSKTGGAGTGELFF
TGCGCCAGCAGCAAGACAGGGGGCGCGGGGACCGGGGAGCTGTTTTTT
>NA|TRBJ2-1|TRBV28|NA
CASQTLRYFEQFF
TGTGCCAGCCAGACACTTCGTTACTTTGAGCAGTTCTTC
>NA|TRBJ1-2|TRBV2|TRBD1
CASSGETGGGYTF
TGTGCCAGCAGTGGTGAGACAGGGGGTGGCTACACCTTC
>NA|TRBJ2-7|TRBV2|TRBD2
CASRGDYAYEQYF
TGTGCCAGCAGGGGGGACTACGCCTACGAGCAGTACTTC
>NA|TRBJ2-1|TRBV4-1|TRBD2
CASSQASGGGNEQFF
TGCGCCAGCAGCCAAGCTAGCGGGGGGGGGAATGAGCAGTTCTTC
>once|TRBJ1-2|TRBV10-3|NA
CAISDGTLGYGYTF
TGTGCCATCAGTGACGGGACACTGGGCTATGGCTACACCTTC
>NA|TRBJ1-5|TRBV20-1|NA
CSASPDQPQHF
TGCAGTGCTAGTCCCGATCAGCCCCAGCATTTT
>NA|TRBJ2-2|TRBV7-3|TRBD2
CASSPPAGLNTGELFF
TGTGCCAGCAGCCCGCCAGCGGGACTTAACACCGGGGAGCTGTTTTTT
>once|TRBJ1-6|TRBV7-2|TRBD1
CASTGTANSPLHF
TGTGCCAGCACCGGGACAGCAAATTCACCCCTCCACTTT
>NA|TRBJ2-7|TRBV6-1|NA
CASSVGGVDYEQYF
TGTGCCAGCAGTGTAGGGGGGGTGGACTACGAGCAGTACTTC
>NA|TRBJ1-4|TRBV6-6|NA
CASSRMTGATNEKLFF
TGTGCCAGCAGTCGAATGACAGGAGCAACTAATGAAAAACTGTTTTTT
>NA|TRBJ1-2|TRBV28|TRBD1
CASKEGAVGYTF
TGTGCCAGCAAGGAGGGGGCGGTGGGCTACACCTTC
>NA|TRBJ2-3|TRBV5-1|TRBD2
CASSLGTSGRLTDTQYF
TGCGCCAGCAGTCTAGGGACTAGCGGGAGGTTAACAGATACGCAGTATTTT
>NA|TRBJ2-7|TRBV20-1|NA
CSALRGYEQYF
TGCAGTGCCCTGAGGGGGTACGAGCAGTACTTC
>NA|TRBJ2-6|TRBV27|TRBD1
CASSLKDRAGANVLTF
TGTGCCAGCAGTCTCAAAGACAGGGCTGGGGCCAACGTCCTGACTTTC
>once|TRBJ2-7|TRBV19|NA
CASSIHSRYEQYF
TGTGCCAGTAGTATTCACAGCAGATACGAGCAGTACTTC
>few|TRBJ2-1|TRBV7-3|NA
CASSLVQGSYNEQFF
TGTGCCAGCAGCTTGGTACAGGGTAGCTACAATGAGCAGTTCTTC
>NA|TRBJ2-7|TRBV7-9|TRBD2
CASSPVWSGRSGEQYF
TGTGCCAGCAGCCCAGTTTGGAGCGGGAGATCCGGCGAGCAGTACTTC